These T cell receptor beta chains were read from a single sample in a study of monozygotic twins with inflammatory bowel disease. Reprocessing the 5' RACE reads, TCRdb reports a single entry for every CDR3 protein and omits DNA. With fewer than 350,000 distinct CDR3 sequences in the sample, the ten largest clones hold roughly 2%. Sequenced material: blood. The receptor set was obtained from a human donor with ulcerative colitis or Crohn's disease, or a healthy co-twin of an affected twin (not recorded which). CDR3s include the opening cysteine and the closing phenylalanine or tryptophan.

v_gene,j_gene,CDR3aa
TRBV20-1,TRBJ2-7,CSARNSPYEQYF
TRBV5-1,TRBJ2-1,CASSFSGRDYNEQFF
TRBV9,TRBJ2-6,CASSPSQFAGANVLTF
TRBV25-1,TRBJ2-7,CASRGSPYYEQYF
TRBV12-3/TRBV12-4,TRBJ1-4,CASSSIPRPGKLFF
TRBV7-6,TRBJ2-1,CASSFRLATELPNEQFF
TRBV2,TRBJ2-7,CASSEALVRAYDQYF
TRBV14,TRBJ2-7,CASSQAPTGPFAYEQYF
TRBV24-1,TRBJ1-1,CATSDRRGGRTEAFF
TRBV12-3/TRBV12-4,TRBJ2-7,CASSYGGFSYEQYF
TRBV27,TRBJ2-3,CASSTRASGTDTQYF
TRBV15,TRBJ1-3,CATSRATTGSGNTIYF
TRBV6-6,TRBJ2-7,CASSYLGEIYEQYF
TRBV10-3,TRBJ2-3,CAITNTGGRVGRTDTQYF
TRBV24-1,TRBJ2-6,CATSDSTGANVLTF
TRBV23-1,TRBJ2-4,CASSQFWQGAGMAKNIQYF
TRBV9,TRBJ2-6,CASSVVPAGANVLTF
TRBV5-1,TRBJ2-1,CASSLEASGSGEQFF
TRBV28,TRBJ2-7,CASSVTWAYEQYF
TRBV12-3/TRBV12-4,TRBJ1-1,CASSLKQGTEAFF
TRBV27,TRBJ1-2,CASRLMGWANYGYTF
TRBV27,TRBJ2-1,CASSLGLDYNEQFF
TRBV29-1,TRBJ2-1,CSVELGTSLVYNEQFF
TRBV28,TRBJ2-7,CASSLPHTSQQQYF
TRBV12-3/TRBV12-4,TRBJ2-7,CASSLQDYEQYF
TRBV20-1,TRBJ2-3,CSAALAGITDTQYF
TRBV7-2,TRBJ2-1,CASSLVGGRHNEQFF
TRBV19,TRBJ2-2,CASSDRTATGELFF
TRBV5-1,TRBJ2-3,CASSLFAGDTQYF
TRBV5-1,TRBJ2-5,CASSLAGVVGETQYF
TRBV29-1,TRBJ2-3,CSVGTGRDTQYF
TRBV7-9,TRBJ1-6,CASSLAADYNSPLHF
TRBV29-1,TRBJ1-2,CSVVGVSDGYTF
TRBV19,TRBJ2-3,CASSIEGRLQYF
TRBV27,TRBJ1-2,CASSPTPGGSNYGYTF
TRBV12-3/TRBV12-4,TRBJ2-7,CASSWDRGYEQYF
TRBV18,TRBJ2-1,CASSQRPAGGGYNEQFF
TRBV5-1,TRBJ2-1,CASSLERYNEQFF
TRBV20-1,TRBJ1-1,CSARDLRTVEAFF
TRBV7-7,TRBJ2-3,CASSLSGGSADTQYF
TRBV10-1,TRBJ1-1,CASSRGRNTEAFF
TRBV7-9,TRBJ2-1,CASSLIVGAYNEQFF
TRBV27,TRBJ2-1,CASSLSLAGGRDNEQFF
TRBV29-1,TRBJ2-7,CSVEEEGLGEQYF
TRBV12-5,TRBJ1-4,CASGTGLPNEKLFF
TRBV7-2,TRBJ1-6,CASSLEQPDNSPLHF
TRBV6-6,TRBJ1-2,CASTGTKSNYGYTF
TRBV27,TRBJ1-1,CASSQVPTVLKAFF